This T cell receptor beta chain was recovered during a study of blood T cell repertoires in COVID-19. For the study at large: COVID-19 samples collected from the United States, Italy and Spain covered acute and convalescent phases.

Per the original methods: For nucleated cells, counts were estimated from reference gene primer amplification. Profiling relied on immunoSEQ multiplex PCR, and the TCRdb table lists in-frame clones only, not all of them. V, J and clone size are taken as reported in that table, and D and trimming were inferred from the DNA itself. The table includes about 320,000 clones, over 75% detected once. The CDR3 sequence is 14 residues long. The germline V gene encodes CDR1 MDHEN and CDR2 SYDVKM. Trimming left V 5 bases short and J 4 bases short, with 14 bases between. The rearrangement links TRBV28 to TRBJ1-2; D is perhaps TRBD1 (5 bases). The receptor was isolated from a human donor in a cohort sampled during active COVID-19. Sequencing used peripheral blood. The DNA of the CDR3 is TGTGCCAGCAGTCGATCGCAGGGTGCCTATGGCTACACCTTC. This codes for CASSRSQGAYGYTF.